Listed below are T cell receptor beta chains from one sample, sequenced in a study of beta chain features in type 1 diabetes. The table came from immunoSEQ multiplex PCR; TCRdb's copy has only in-frame clones and leaves some out. The sample has around 170,000 clones, approximately 8.8% seen once. The sample comprised central memory CD4+ T cells from blood. The receptors derive from a woman aged 25-40 years with type 1 diabetes. CDR3s include the opening cysteine and the closing phenylalanine or tryptophan. A D gene is named only where the DNA matches it firmly. Clone size is given for some rows only: seen once, a few or many times, or a class if the clone is expanded.

TRBV11-3	NA	13	NA	TRBJ2-7	CASSEAGGYEQYF	TGTGCCAGCAGCGAGGCCGGGGGCTACGAGCAGTACTTC
TRBV7-9	NA	12	many	TRBJ1-1	CASSTSRAEAFF	TGTGCCAGCAGCACGAGCCGGGCTGAAGCTTTCTTT
TRBV5-1	TRBD1	14	few	TRBJ2-1	CASSVGQGRGEQFF	TGCGCCAGCAGCGTGGGACAGGGGAGGGGGGAGCAGTTCTTC
TRBV5-6	TRBD2	13	few	TRBJ2-2	CASSSRGAGELFF	TGTGCCAGCAGTTCCCGGGGGGCCGGGGAGCTGTTTTTT
TRBV6-6	NA	12	NA	TRBJ1-1	CASSLVTTQAFF	TGTGCCAGCAGTTTGGTGACAACTCAGGCTTTCTTT
TRBV27	TRBD2	15	NA	TRBJ2-1	CASSLQTSGYNEQFF	TGTGCCAGCAGTTTACAGACTAGCGGCTACAATGAGCAGTTCTTC
TRBV5-1	NA	13	NA	TRBJ2-7	CASSLEGAYEQYF	TGCGCCAGCAGCTTGGAGGGAGCCTACGAGCAGTACTTC
TRBV21-1	NA	14	few	TRBJ1-1	CASRRYKGPKLAFF	TGTGCCAGCAGACGATACAAGGGGCCAAAACTAGCTTTCTTT
TRBV15	TRBD2	15	NA	TRBJ2-3	CATSRGLAATDTQYF	TGTGCCACCAGCAGAGGACTAGCGGCCACAGATACGCAGTATTTT
TRBV30	NA	12	few	TRBJ1-2	CAWSLTDYGYTF	TGTGCCTGGAGTCTAACAGACTATGGCTACACCTTC
TRBV6-6	TRBD2	15	few	TRBJ2-3	CASSYPTSGTDTQYF	TGTGCCAGCAGTTACCCGACTAGCGGCACAGATACGCAGTATTTT
TRBV30	TRBD1	14	NA	TRBJ1-5	CAWSVSTGGQPQHF	TGTGCCTGGAGTGTGTCGACAGGGGGTCAGCCCCAGCATTTT
TRBV7-9	NA	13	few	TRBJ1-2	CASSLSGFYGYTF	TGTGCCAGCAGCTTATCAGGATTCTATGGCTACACCTTC
TRBV9	NA	14	NA	TRBJ2-3	CASSVLSSTDTQYF	TGTGCCAGCAGCGTTTTGTCTAGCACAGATACGCAGTATTTT
TRBV7-2	TRBD2	19	many	TRBJ2-1	CASSRRGTPRGSGWGEQFF	TGTGCCAGCAGCCGGAGAGGGACGCCAAGGGGTAGCGGGTGGGGTGAGCAGTTCTTC
TRBV5-6	NA	14	NA	TRBJ2-1	CASSFYNYYNEQFF	TGTGCCAGCAGCTTCTATAACTACTACAATGAGCAGTTCTTC
TRBV19	TRBD1	16	few	TRBJ2-7	CASSKNGQETSYEQYF	TGTGCCAGTAGTAAGAATGGACAGGAGACCTCCTACGAGCAGTACTTC
TRBV2	NA	15	NA	TRBJ1-4	CASSEAGRGGGKLFF	TGTGCCAGCAGTGAAGCGGGGCGGGGAGGAGGAAAACTGTTTTTT
TRBV5-1	TRBD1	16	few	TRBJ2-1	CASSLLAGQGYNEQFF	TGCGCCAGCAGCTTGTTAGCCGGACAGGGCTACAATGAGCAGTTCTTC
TRBV20-1	NA	10	few	TRBJ1-1	CSARNRMAFF	TGCAGTGCTAGGAACAGGATGGCTTTCTTT
TRBV5-6	TRBD1	15	NA	TRBJ1-2	CASSLVSTGVHGYTF	TGTGCCAGCAGCTTGGTCTCAACAGGGGTTCACGGCTACACCTTC
TRBV29-1	NA	13	few	TRBJ2-5	CSVRRVQKETQYF	TGCAGCGTTCGGCGGGTGCAAAAAGAGACCCAGTACTTC
TRBV5-1	TRBD2	18	NA	TRBJ2-6	CASSLDSGSLTGANVLTF	TGCGCCAGCAGCTTGGATAGCGGGAGTCTCACTGGGGCCAACGTCCTGACTTTC
TRBV7-8	NA	15	few	TRBJ1-4	CASTQWSGNNEKLFF	TGTGCCAGCACCCAGTGGTCGGGGAATAATGAAAAACTGTTTTTT
TRBV5-1	NA	14	few	TRBJ2-5	CASSLEPPQETQYF	TGCGCCAGCAGCTTGGAGCCACCTCAAGAGACCCAGTACTTC
TRBV18	TRBD1	15	few	TRBJ1-1	CASSPGTAGNTEAFF	TGTGCCAGCTCCCCGGGGACAGCTGGAAACACTGAAGCTTTCTTT
TRBV10-3	TRBD1	15	NA	TRBJ1-5	CAISEGQGTGQPQHF	TGTGCCATCAGTGAGGGACAGGGAACCGGGCAGCCCCAGCATTTT
TRBV19	NA	13	few	TRBJ2-3	CASSIIAADTQYF	TGTGCCAGTAGTATAATCGCAGCAGATACGCAGTATTTT
TRBV30	TRBD1	16	NA	TRBJ1-4	CAWSVPPGGGFEKLFF	TGTGCCTGGAGTGTACCTCCAGGGGGTGGATTTGAAAAACTGTTTTTT